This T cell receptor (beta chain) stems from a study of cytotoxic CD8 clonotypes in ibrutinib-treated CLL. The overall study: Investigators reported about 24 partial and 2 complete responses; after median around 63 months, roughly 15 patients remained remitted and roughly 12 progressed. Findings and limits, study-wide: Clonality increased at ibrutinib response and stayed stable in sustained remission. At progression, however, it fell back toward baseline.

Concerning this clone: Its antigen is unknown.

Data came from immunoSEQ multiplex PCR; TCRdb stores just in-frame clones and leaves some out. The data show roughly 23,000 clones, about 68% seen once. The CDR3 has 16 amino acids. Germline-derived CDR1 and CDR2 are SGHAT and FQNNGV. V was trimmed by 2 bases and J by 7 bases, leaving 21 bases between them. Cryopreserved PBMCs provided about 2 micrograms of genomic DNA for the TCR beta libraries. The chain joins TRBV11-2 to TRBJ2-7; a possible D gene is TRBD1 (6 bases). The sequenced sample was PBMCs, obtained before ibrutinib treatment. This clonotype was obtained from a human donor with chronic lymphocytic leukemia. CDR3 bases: TGTGCCAGCAGCTTAAATAATCCAGGGGTGGCCGGGGAGCAGTACTTC. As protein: CASSLNNPGVAGEQYF.